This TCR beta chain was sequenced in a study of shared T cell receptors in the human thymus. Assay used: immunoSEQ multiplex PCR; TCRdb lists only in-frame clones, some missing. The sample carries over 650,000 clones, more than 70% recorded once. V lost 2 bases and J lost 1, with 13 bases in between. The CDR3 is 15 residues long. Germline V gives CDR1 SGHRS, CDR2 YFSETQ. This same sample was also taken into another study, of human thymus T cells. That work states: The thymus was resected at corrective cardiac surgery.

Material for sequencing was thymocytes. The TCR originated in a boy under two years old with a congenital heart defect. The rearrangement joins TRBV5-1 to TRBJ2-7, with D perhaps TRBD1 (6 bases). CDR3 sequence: CASSLARDKSYEQYF. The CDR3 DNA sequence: TGCGCCAGCAGCTTAGCCCGGGACAAATCCTACGAGCAGTACTTC. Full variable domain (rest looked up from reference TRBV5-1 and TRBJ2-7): KAGVTQTPRYLIKTRGQQVTLSCSPISGHRSVSWYQQTPGQGLQFLFEYFSETQRNKGNFPGRFSGRQFSNSRSEMNVSTLELGDSALYLCASSLARDKSYEQYFGPGTRLTVT.